Listed below are T cell receptor beta chains from one sample, sequenced in a study of blood T cells in healthy people across ages. TCRdb called the 5' RACE reads again in MiXCR, with one record for every CDR3 protein. The profile shows about 1.6 million distinct CDR3 sequences, around 35% of them singletons. The material sequenced was blood. The receptor source for this set is a woman in her twenties or thirties in good health. The CDR3 runs from the conserved cysteine through the conserved F or W. The D gene is left open where the match is weak. Clone size is not always given. Where it is, it says once, few, many or a class for expanded clones.

j_gene,v_gene,d_gene,len,abundance,CDR3nt,CDR3aa
TRBJ2-7,TRBV27,TRBD2,14,few,TGTGCCAGCAGTTTAATGGGACTAGGCTACGAGCAGTACTTC,CASSLMGLGYEQYF
TRBJ2-5,TRBV5-1,NA,14,NA,TGCGCCAGCAGCTTGGTTGAGGGCGGAGGGGAGCAGTACTTC,CASSLVEGGGEQYF
TRBJ1-2,TRBV27,NA,15,NA,TGTGCCAGCAGTTTATCGAGCCTCAGAAACTATGGCTACACCTTC,CASSLSSLRNYGYTF
TRBJ2-1,TRBV5-1,TRBD2,17,NA,TGCGCCAGCAGCGATTCCCCCGGGACTAGCGGGGGGAATGAGCAGTTCTTC,CASSDSPGTSGGNEQFF
TRBJ2-3,TRBV20-1,TRBD2,19,NA,TGCAGTGCTAGACCCCACCCGGGACTAGCGGGAAATTTCACAGATACGCAGTATTTT,CSARPHPGLAGNFTDTQYF
TRBJ1-2,TRBV7-2,NA,15,NA,TGTGCCGGCAGCTTAATGTTTTCAAAAGGCTATGACTACACCTTC,CAGSLMFSKGYDYTF
TRBJ2-7,TRBV5-1,TRBD2,16,few,TGCGCCAGCAGCTTGTACCTAGCGGGGGAACCCTACGAGCAGTACTTC,CASSLYLAGEPYEQYF
TRBJ2-3,TRBV11-1,NA,14,few,TGTGCCAGCAGCTTTAACAGGGATATGGATACGCAGTATTTT,CASSFNRDMDTQYF
TRBJ2-1,TRBV7-2,TRBD2,15,NA,TGTGCCGGCAGCCTATTGGCTAGCGGGGTTTATGAGCAGTTCTTC,CAGSLLASGVYEQFF
TRBJ2-7,TRBV12-3/TRBV12-4,NA,11,many,TGTGCCAGCCGCCGGGCGTACGAGCAGTACTTC,CASRRAYEQYF
TRBJ2-5,TRBV20-1,TRBD1,14,few,TGCAGTGCTAAGCCCAGGGGGCTTAAAGAGACCCAGTACTTC,CSAKPRGLKETQYF
TRBJ2-3,TRBV12-3/TRBV12-4,TRBD2,14,many,TGTGCCAGCGGCTCCGGGACTAGCCCAGATACGCAGTATTTT,CASGSGTSPDTQYF
TRBJ2-6,TRBV7-2,NA,18,NA,TGTGCCAGCAGCTTAATGGCAGGGGCGAACTCTGGGGCCAACGCCCTGACTTTC,CASSLMAGANSGANALTF
TRBJ1-2,TRBV5-5,TRBD1,13,NA,TGTGCCAGCAGCGTGGACAGGACCTATGGCTACACCTTC,CASSVDRTYGYTF
TRBJ1-5,TRBV10-3,NA,13,few,TGTGCCATCAGGGACAACCTAAATCAGCCCCAGCATTTT,CAIRDNLNQPQHF
TRBJ1-5,TRBV20-1,NA,13,few,TGCAGTGCTAGCGGCGCGGGGAATCAGCCCCAGCATTTT,CSASGAGNQPQHF
TRBJ2-1,TRBV5-1,TRBD1,17,few,TGCGCCAGCAGCTACAATCAGGGGGCCATCCCCAACAATGAGCAGTTCTTC,CASSYNQGAIPNNEQFF
TRBJ1-2,TRBV29-1,NA,10,many,TGCAGCGTTGAGGGATATGGCTACACCTTC,CSVEGYGYTF
TRBJ1-1,TRBV2,NA,13,NA,TGTGCCAGCAGTGTCGAGGAAAACACTGAAACTTTCTTT,CASSVEENTETFF
TRBJ2-5,TRBV5-6,NA,16,NA,TGTGCCAGCAGCCACGTGGTGGTTATCGGCCAAGAGACCCAGTACTTC,CASSHVVVIGQETQYF
TRBJ2-1,TRBV7-8,NA,13,NA,TGTGCCAGCAGTCAAATATATGGGGATGAGCAGTTCTTC,CASSQIYGDEQFF
TRBJ1-5,TRBV2,NA,14,NA,TGTGCCAGCAACAAGGGGGAGACGAATCAGCCCCAGCATTTT,CASNKGETNQPQHF
TRBJ2-3,TRBV20-1,NA,13,few,TGCAGTGCTATGGGTGCTAGCACAGATACGCAGTATTTT,CSAMGASTDTQYF
TRBJ2-4,TRBV7-3,TRBD1,13,NA,TGTGCCAGCAGCCAATCACAGGGGTACATTCAGTACTTC,CASSQSQGYIQYF
TRBJ1-2,TRBV29-1,TRBD1,12,NA,TGCAGCGTGGACAGGGGGCGGAATGGCTACACCTTC,CSVDRGRNGYTF
TRBJ2-3,TRBV5-1,TRBD1,16,once,TGCGCCGGCAGCTTGGACAGGGGGAAGGGCACAGATACGCAGTATTTT,CAGSLDRGKGTDTQYF
TRBJ2-1,TRBV27,NA,12,few,TGTGCCAGCAGTTTATTCGGCCGAGAGCAGTTCTTC,CASSLFGREQFF
TRBJ1-4,TRBV10-3,TRBD1,16,NA,TGTGCCATCAGTGAGTCAGCCAGGGGGGGAAGTGAAAAACTGTTTTTT,CAISESARGGSEKLFF
TRBJ2-7,TRBV9,NA,15,few,TGTGCCAGCAGCGTAGGTGGAGGGATCCCCTACGAGCAGTACTTC,CASSVGGGIPYEQYF
TRBJ2-7,TRBV6-5,TRBD1,12,NA,TGTGCCAGCCACGACAGGGTACACGAGCAGTACTTC,CASHDRVHEQYF
TRBJ1-2,TRBV5-1,NA,16,once,TGCGCCAGCAGAAACGGGACGGCTAGAGCTAACTATGGCTACACCTTC,CASRNGTARANYGYTF
TRBJ2-7,TRBV6-1,NA,15,NA,TGTGCCAGCAGTCACTACCCCGGGTCGGTATACGAGCAGTACTTC,CASSHYPGSVYEQYF
TRBJ2-3,TRBV12-3/TRBV12-4,NA,14,once,TGTGCCAGCAGTCCTCTAGGGTACACAGATGTGCAGTATTTT,CASSPLGYTDVQYF
TRBJ2-7,TRBV20-1,NA,12,few,TGCAGTGCTAGGACTCGGCCCTACGAGCAGTACTTC,CSARTRPYEQYF
TRBJ2-3,TRBV12-3/TRBV12-4,TRBD2,17,NA,TGTGCCAGCAGTTTTCCCCAAAGCGGGGAGTCCGCAGATACGCAGTATTTT,CASSFPQSGESADTQYF
TRBJ2-3,TRBV9,NA,16,few,TGTGCCAGCAGCGCTCGAGGAATACTCGGCACAGATACGCAGTATTTT,CASSARGILGTDTQYF
TRBJ2-3,TRBV5-1,TRBD2,16,NA,TGCGCCAGCAGCTTGAGCGGGGGATATAGCACAGATACGCAGTATTTT,CASSLSGGYSTDTQYF
TRBJ2-1,TRBV6-6,TRBD1,14,few,TGTGCCAGCAGAGGGACAGGGGGGTTGGATGAGCAGTTCTTC,CASRGTGGLDEQFF
TRBJ2-4,TRBV5-5,NA,13,few,TGTGCCAGCAGCTCGTCCATGAAGGACATTCAGTACTTC,CASSSSMKDIQYF
TRBJ1-6,TRBV28,TRBD1,14,NA,TGTGCCAGCAGAACATCAGGGGGACTAGCGCCCCTCCACTTT,CASRTSGGLAPLHF
TRBJ2-1,TRBV6-5,TRBD1,15,NA,TGTGCCAGCAGTTACGGACAGGGACCCCACAATGAGCAGTTCTTC,CASSYGQGPHNEQFF
TRBJ2-1,TRBV28,TRBD2,16,few,TGTGCCAGCAGTTTTTGGCGGGAGTTTATGTACAATGAGCAGTTCTTC,CASSFWREFMYNEQFF
TRBJ2-4,TRBV10-3,TRBD2,16,NA,TGTGCCATCAGTGAGCACAGTAGGACTAGCGGGTACGAGCGGTACTTC,CAISEHSRTSGYERYF
TRBJ2-4,TRBV30,NA,14,NA,TGTGCCTGGAGTGGTCTCGGTCCGGCGAACATTCAGTACTTC,CAWSGLGPANIQYF
TRBJ2-7,TRBV6-5,TRBD1,14,NA,TGTGCCAGCAGTTACGGGCAGGGGGCCTGGGAGCAGTACTTC,CASSYGQGAWEQYF
TRBJ2-5,TRBV5-1,TRBD2,14,NA,TGCGCCAGCAGCTGGGGACTAGCGGCAGAGACCCAGTACTTC,CASSWGLAAETQYF
TRBJ1-1,TRBV9,TRBD1,15,NA,TGTGCCAGCAGCGTGAGAGGACAGGGGGCAGTGGACGCTTTCTTT,CASSVRGQGAVDAFF
TRBJ1-5,TRBV28,NA,17,NA,TGTGCCAGCAGTTCAAACCCACGGACTATTGGATATCACGCCCAGCATTTT,CASSSNPRTIGYHAQHF
TRBJ2-7,TRBV3-1,NA,15,few,TGTGCCAGCAGCCAAGATTTTACTCTAAGCGGCGAGCAGTACTTC,CASSQDFTLSGEQYF
TRBJ2-1,TRBV15,TRBD2,16,NA,TGTGCCACCAGCAGTGTTAGCGGGGTCCAGAGGTATGAGCAGTTCTTC,CATSSVSGVQRYEQFF
TRBJ2-7,TRBV20-1,TRBD1,15,NA,TGCAGTGCTAACAAAGTAAGGGGGCTAAACTACGAGCAGTACTTC,CSANKVRGLNYEQYF